Sequencing of this T cell receptor (beta chain) was carried out in a study of blood T cell repertoires in COVID-19. This clone has a single count. The table came from immunoSEQ multiplex PCR; TCRdb's copy has only in-frame clones and leaves some out. The sample has over 250,000 clones; around 90% are singletons. The CDR3 totals 16 residues. Trimming removed 4 bases from V and 4 bases from J; junction bases left unmatched: 8. CDR1 and CDR2 (germline): SNHLY, FYNNEI. The TCR originated in a man aged 45-60 years with acute or convalescent COVID-19. The sample consisted of peripheral blood. The chain is built from TRBV2 and TRBJ2-1; TRBD1 agrees at 9 bases. CDR3 DNA sequence: TGTGCCAGCAGTGCCCAATCCGGGACAGGGTACAATGAGCAGTTCTTC. Its translation: CASSAQSGTGYNEQFF.